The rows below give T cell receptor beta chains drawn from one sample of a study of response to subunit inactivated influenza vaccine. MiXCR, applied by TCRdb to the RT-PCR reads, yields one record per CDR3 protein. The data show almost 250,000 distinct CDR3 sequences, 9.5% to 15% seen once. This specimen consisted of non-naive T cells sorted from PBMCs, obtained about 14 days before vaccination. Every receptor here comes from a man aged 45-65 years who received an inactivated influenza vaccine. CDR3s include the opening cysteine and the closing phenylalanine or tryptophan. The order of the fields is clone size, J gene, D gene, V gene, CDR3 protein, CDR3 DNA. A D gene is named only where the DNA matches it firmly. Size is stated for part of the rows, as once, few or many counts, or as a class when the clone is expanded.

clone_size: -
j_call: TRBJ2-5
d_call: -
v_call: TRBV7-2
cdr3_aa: CASSLAVAGWETQYF
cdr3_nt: TGTGCCAGCAGCTTAGCGGTGGCAGGGTGGGAGACCCAGTACTTC

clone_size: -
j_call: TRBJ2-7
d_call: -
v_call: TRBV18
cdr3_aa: CASSLAGTDYEQYF
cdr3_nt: TGTGCCAGCTCACTCGCCGGGACCGACTACGAGCAGTACTTC

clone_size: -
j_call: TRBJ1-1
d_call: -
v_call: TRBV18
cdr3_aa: CASSPVQMNTEAFF
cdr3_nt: TGTGCCAGCTCACCTGTTCAGATGAACACTGAAGCTTTCTTT

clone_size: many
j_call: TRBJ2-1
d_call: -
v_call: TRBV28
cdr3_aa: CASSYYNEQFF
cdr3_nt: TGTGCCAGCAGTTACTACAATGAGCAGTTCTTC

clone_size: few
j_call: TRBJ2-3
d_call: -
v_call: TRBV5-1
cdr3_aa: CASSLAASPSDTQYF
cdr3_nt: TGCGCCAGCAGCTTGGCGGCCAGTCCTTCAGATACGCAGTATTTT

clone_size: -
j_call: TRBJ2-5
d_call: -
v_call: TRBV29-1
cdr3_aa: CSVALDSSQETQYF
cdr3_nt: TGCAGCGTCGCCCTGGACAGCTCCCAAGAGACCCAGTACTTC

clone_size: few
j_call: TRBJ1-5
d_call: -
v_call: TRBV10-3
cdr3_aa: CAISEAQGNQPQHF
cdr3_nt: TGTGCCATCAGTGAGGCCCAGGGGAATCAGCCCCAGCATTTT

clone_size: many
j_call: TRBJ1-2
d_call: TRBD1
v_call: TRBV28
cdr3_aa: CASTETTGGSVYGYTF
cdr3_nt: TGTGCCAGCACCGAAACTACAGGGGGCTCGGTCTATGGCTACACCTTC

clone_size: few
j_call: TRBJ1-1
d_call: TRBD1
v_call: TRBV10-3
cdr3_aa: CAITWDSNTEAFF
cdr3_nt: TGTGCCATCACCTGGGACAGTAACACTGAAGCTTTCTTT

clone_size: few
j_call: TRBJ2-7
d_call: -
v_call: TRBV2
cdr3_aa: CASSEALQGQKQYF
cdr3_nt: TGTGCCAGCAGTGAAGCGCTTCAGGGCCAAAAGCAGTACTTC

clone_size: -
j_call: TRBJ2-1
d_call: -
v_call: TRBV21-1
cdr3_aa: CASSTPSGRGDEQFF
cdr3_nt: TGTGCCAGCAGCACCCCTAGCGGGAGGGGGGATGAGCAGTTCTTC

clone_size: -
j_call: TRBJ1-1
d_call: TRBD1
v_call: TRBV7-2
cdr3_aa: CASSKGRGRTDEAFF
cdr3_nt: TGTGCCAGCAGCAAAGGGAGGGGGCGAACCGATGAAGCTTTCTTT

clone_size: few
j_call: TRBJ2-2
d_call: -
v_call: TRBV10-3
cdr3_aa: CAISEVGELFF
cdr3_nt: TGTGCCATCAGTGAAGTCGGGGAGCTGTTTTTT

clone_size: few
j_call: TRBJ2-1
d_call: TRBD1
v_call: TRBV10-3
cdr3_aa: CATWPGQLYNEQFF
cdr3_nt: TGTGCCACCTGGCCGGGACAGCTATACAATGAGCAGTTCTTC

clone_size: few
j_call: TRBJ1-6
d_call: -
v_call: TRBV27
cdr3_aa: CASRPLEDRNSPLHF
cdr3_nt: TGTGCCAGCAGACCCCTAGAAGACAGGAATTCACCCCTCCACTTT

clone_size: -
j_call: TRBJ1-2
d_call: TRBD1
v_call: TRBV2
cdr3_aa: CATSLLGQDYGYTF
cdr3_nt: TGTGCCACCTCCCTCCTGGGACAGGACTATGGCTACACCTTC

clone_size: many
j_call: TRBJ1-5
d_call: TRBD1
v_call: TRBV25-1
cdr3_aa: CASLDRAGQPQHF
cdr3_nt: TGTGCCAGCCTGGACAGGGCTGGTCAGCCCCAGCATTTT

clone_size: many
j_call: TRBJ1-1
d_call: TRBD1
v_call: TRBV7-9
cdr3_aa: CASSPKHRGDTEAFF
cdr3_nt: TGTGCCAGCAGCCCAAAACACAGGGGGGACACTGAAGCTTTCTTT

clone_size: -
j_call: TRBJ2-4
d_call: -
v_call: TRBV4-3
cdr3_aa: CASSQGGIAKNIQYF
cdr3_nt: TGCGCCAGCAGCCAAGGAGGAATAGCCAAAAACATTCAGTACTTC

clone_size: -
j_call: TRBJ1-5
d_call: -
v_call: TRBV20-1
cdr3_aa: CSASYGQNQPQHF
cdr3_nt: TGCAGTGCTAGCTATGGACAAAATCAGCCCCAGCATTTT

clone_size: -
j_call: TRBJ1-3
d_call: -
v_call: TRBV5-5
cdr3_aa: CASSLEWAGNTIYF
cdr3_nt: TGTGCCAGCAGCTTGGAGTGGGCTGGAAACACCATATATTTT

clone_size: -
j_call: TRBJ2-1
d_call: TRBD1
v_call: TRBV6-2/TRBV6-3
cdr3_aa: CATQGAAGLSSYIEQFF
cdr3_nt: TGTGCCACCCAGGGGGCGGCGGGTCTGAGCTCCTACATTGAGCAGTTCTTC

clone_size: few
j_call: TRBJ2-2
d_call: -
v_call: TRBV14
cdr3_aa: CASSQSNTGELFF
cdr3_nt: TGTGCCAGCAGCCAATCGAACACCGGGGAGCTGTTTTTT

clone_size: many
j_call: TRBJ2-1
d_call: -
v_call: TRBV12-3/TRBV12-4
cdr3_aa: CASSFPTGIEQFF
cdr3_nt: TGTGCCAGCAGTTTTCCTACAGGGATTGAGCAGTTCTTC

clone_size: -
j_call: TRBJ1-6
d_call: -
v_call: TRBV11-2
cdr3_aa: CASSLGWTANSPLHF
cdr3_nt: TGTGCCAGCAGCTTGGGTTGGACAGCTAATTCACCCCTCCACTTT

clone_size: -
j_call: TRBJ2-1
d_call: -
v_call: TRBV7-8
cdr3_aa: CASSLGGGARGYNEQFF
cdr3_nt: TGTGCCAGCAGCTTAGGAGGGGGGGCGAGAGGATACAATGAGCAGTTCTTC

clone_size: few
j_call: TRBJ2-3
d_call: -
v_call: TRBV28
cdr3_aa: CASSLSGSDTQYF
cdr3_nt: TGTGCCAGCAGTTTATCGGGGTCAGATACGCAGTATTTT

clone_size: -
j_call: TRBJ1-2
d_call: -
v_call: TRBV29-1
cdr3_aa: CSARPSGFNYGYTF
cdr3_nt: TGCAGCGCCAGACCCTCGGGGTTTAACTATGGCTACACCTTC

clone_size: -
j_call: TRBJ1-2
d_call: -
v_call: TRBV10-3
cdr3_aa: CASSGEGNYGYTF
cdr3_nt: TGTGCCTCCAGTGGTGAGGGAAACTATGGCTACACCTTC

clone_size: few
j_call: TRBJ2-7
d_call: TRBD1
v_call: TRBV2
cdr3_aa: CASSERGQRSYEQYF
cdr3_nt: TGTGCCAGCAGTGAAAGGGGGCAAAGGTCCTACGAGCAGTACTTC

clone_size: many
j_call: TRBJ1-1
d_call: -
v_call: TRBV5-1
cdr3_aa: CASSTPKGVTEAFF
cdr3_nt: TGCGCCAGCAGCACGCCCAAAGGGGTCACTGAAGCTTTCTTT

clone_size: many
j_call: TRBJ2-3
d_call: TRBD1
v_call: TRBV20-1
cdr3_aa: CSARATGGLSTDTQYF
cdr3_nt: TGCAGTGCTAGAGCGACAGGGGGCTTAAGCACAGATACGCAGTATTTT

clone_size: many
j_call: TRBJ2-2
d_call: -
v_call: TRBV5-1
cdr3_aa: CASSQTDTGELFF
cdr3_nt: TGCGCCAGCAGCCAGACAGACACCGGGGAGCTGTTTTTT

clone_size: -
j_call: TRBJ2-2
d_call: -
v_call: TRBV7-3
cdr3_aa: CASSDRSGELFF
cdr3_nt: TGTGCCAGCAGCGACCGATCCGGGGAGCTGTTTTTT

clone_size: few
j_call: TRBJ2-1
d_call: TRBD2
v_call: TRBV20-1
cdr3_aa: CSARSAGGQSYNEQFF
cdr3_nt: TGCAGTGCTAGATCAGCGGGAGGACAATCCTACAATGAGCAGTTCTTC

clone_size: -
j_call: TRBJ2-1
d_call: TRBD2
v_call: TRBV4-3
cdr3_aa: CASSQDLVTSTHNEQFF
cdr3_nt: TGCGCCAGCAGCCAAGATTTAGTGACTAGCACGCACAATGAGCAGTTCTTC

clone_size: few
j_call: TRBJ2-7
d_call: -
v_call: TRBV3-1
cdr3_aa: CASSQDTRRFEQYF
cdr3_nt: TGTGCCAGCAGCCAAGATACGAGAAGGTTCGAGCAGTACTTC

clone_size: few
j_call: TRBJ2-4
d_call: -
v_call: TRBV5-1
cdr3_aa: CASSLGREARNIQYF
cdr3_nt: TGCGCCAGCAGCTTGGGCAGGGAGGCTAGGAACATTCAGTACTTC

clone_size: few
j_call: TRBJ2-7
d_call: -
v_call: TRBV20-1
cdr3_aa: CSADRDGIYEQYF
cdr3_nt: TGCAGTGCGGACCGGGACGGAATCTACGAGCAGTACTTC

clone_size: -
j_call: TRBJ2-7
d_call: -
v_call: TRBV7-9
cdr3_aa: CASSQQMEGEQYF
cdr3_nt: TGTGCCAGCAGCCAACAGATGGAGGGTGAGCAGTACTTC

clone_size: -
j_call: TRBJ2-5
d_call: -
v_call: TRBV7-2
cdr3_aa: CASSPPGRGDQETQYF
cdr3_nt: TGTGCCAGCAGCCCCCCGGGAAGGGGGGACCAAGAGACCCAGTACTTC

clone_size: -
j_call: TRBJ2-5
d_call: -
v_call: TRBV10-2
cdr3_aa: CASSESLAQETQYF
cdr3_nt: TGCGCCAGCAGTGAGTCTCTAGCTCAAGAGACCCAGTACTTC

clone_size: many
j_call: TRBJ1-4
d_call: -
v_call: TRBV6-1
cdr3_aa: CASRLSTGINEKLFF
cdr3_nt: TGTGCCAGCAGACTCTCGACCGGTATTAATGAAAAACTGTTTTTT

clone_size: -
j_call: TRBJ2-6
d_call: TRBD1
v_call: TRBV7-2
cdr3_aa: CASSSRTGTGANVLTF
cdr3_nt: TGTGCCAGCAGCTCCAGGACAGGGACTGGGGCCAACGTCCTGACTTTC

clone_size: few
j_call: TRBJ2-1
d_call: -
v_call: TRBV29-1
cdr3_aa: CSDEGVRNYNEQFF
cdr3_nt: TGCAGCGATGAGGGAGTCAGGAACTACAATGAGCAGTTCTTC

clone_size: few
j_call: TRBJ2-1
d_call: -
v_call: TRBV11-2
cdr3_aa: CASSFLGFSYNEQFF
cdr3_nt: TGTGCCAGCAGCTTTCTGGGGTTCTCTTACAATGAGCAGTTCTTC

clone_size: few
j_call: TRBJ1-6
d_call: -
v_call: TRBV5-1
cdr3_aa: CASSSGQNSPLHF
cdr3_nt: TGCGCCAGCAGCTCCGGACAGAATTCACCCCTCCACTTT

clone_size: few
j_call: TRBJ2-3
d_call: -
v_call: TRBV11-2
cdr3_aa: CASSPGRGPGTDTQYF
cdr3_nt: TGTGCCAGCAGCCCTGGGCGGGGTCCAGGCACAGATACGCAGTATTTT

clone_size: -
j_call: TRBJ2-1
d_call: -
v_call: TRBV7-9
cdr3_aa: CASSFHPYNEQFF
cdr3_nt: TGTGCCAGCAGCTTCCACCCCTACAATGAGCAGTTCTTC

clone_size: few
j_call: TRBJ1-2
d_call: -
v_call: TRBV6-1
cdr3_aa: CASSVTAHSNYGYTF
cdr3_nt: TGTGCCAGCAGTGTGACTGCCCATTCCAACTATGGCTACACCTTC

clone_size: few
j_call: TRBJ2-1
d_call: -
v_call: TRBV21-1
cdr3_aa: CASRKGLAGGGNEQFF
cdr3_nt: TGTGCCAGCAGAAAGGGCCTAGCGGGGGGGGGCAATGAGCAGTTCTTC

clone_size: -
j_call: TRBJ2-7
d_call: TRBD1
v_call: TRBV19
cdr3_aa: CASSIQGATYEQYF
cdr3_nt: TGTGCCAGTAGTATCCAGGGGGCCACCTACGAGCAGTACTTC

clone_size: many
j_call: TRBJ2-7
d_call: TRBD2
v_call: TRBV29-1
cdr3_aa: CSVELRLAASYEQYF
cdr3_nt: TGCAGCGTTGAATTACGACTAGCGGCCTCCTACGAGCAGTACTTC

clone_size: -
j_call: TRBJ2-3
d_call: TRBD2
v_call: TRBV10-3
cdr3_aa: CAISTSGLTDTQYF
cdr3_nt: TGTGCCATCAGCACTAGCGGCCTCACAGATACGCAGTATTTT

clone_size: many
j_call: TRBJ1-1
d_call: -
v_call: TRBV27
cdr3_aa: CASSGRINTEAFF
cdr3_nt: TGTGCCAGCTCCGGCCGAATTAACACTGAAGCTTTCTTT